This is a list of T cell receptor beta chains from one sample in a study of PD-1 blockade in mismatch repair-deficient tumors. This table comes from immunoSEQ multiplex PCR, and its TCRdb copy is limited to in-frame clones, with some not included. The sample includes 65,000 to 80,000 clones, approximately 80% of them seen just once. The sequences come from peripheral blood, collected 2 weeks after starting pembrolizumab. These receptors came from an adult with mismatch repair-deficient cancer. Each CDR3 is given with its conserved first and last residue. A D gene is named only where the DNA matches it firmly.

j_call v_call d_call cdr3_aa
TRBJ2-3 TRBV5-6 NA CASSLRAEGDTQYF
TRBJ2-1 TRBV5-4 TRBD2 CASSLELAGGYNEQFF
TRBJ2-3 TRBV7-6 TRBD2 CASSFGGGSDTQYF
TRBJ2-1 TRBV21-1 NA CASSKEKGRSDYNEQFF
TRBJ1-2 TRBV29-1 NA CSVEGVDYGYTF
TRBJ2-2 TRBV10-3 NA CAISQPNTGELFF
TRBJ2-7 TRBV6-5 TRBD2 CASSYTSASYEQYF
TRBJ1-1 TRBV7-9 NA CASSETHGGTEAFF
TRBJ2-1 TRBV7-2 NA CASSPTGGGYNEQFF
TRBJ2-2 TRBV7-8 TRBD1 CASSSKGGTGPGELFF
TRBJ2-1 TRBV19 TRBD2 CASSQEASGRTYNEQFF
TRBJ1-4 TRBV2 NA CASKGGAANEKLFF
TRBJ2-2 TRBV5-1 NA CASSLLQGNTGELFF
TRBJ1-2 TRBV7-6 TRBD1 CASSPSRDSRHLWGYTF
TRBJ2-7 TRBV6-6 NA CASSRDGYEQYF
TRBJ2-7 TRBV2 NA CASSEILYEQYF
TRBJ1-1 TRBV2 NA CASSDSAGRAEAFF
TRBJ1-2 TRBV7-3 NA CASSLTMSSQGPFGYSYTF
TRBJ2-1 TRBV6-1 NA CASSELGVINEQFF
TRBJ1-5 TRBV6-1 NA CASSDLSQGNQPQHF
TRBJ2-3 TRBV20-1 NA CSASLDTQYF
TRBJ2-5 TRBV11-3 NA CASSPRGGDPPYQETQYF
TRBJ2-1 TRBV19 TRBD1 CASSSGQFLGGQFF
TRBJ1-5 TRBV2 NA CASTRTAGANQPQHF
TRBJ1-5 TRBV19 NA CASSIDSEGHDSNQPQHF
TRBJ2-5 TRBV10-3 TRBD2 CAISGGGLETQYF
TRBJ2-7 TRBV19 NA CASSPGTSANYEQYF
TRBJ1-1 TRBV4-1 NA CASSQERKKGHLEAFF
TRBJ1-1 TRBV7-9 NA CASSSNRDTEAFF
TRBJ2-1 TRBV28 TRBD2 CASSFIPGLAGERTYNEQFF
TRBJ2-5 TRBV6-5 NA CASSYSSIQETQYF
TRBJ1-5 TRBV2 NA CASSEEAGNQPQHF
TRBJ2-1 TRBV7-9 NA CASRFTGAAEQFF
TRBJ2-1 TRBV28 TRBD2 CASRSSGLAEQFF